Sequencing of this T cell receptor beta chain was carried out in a study of control samples from healthy donors and cancer patients. TCRdb keeps only in-frame clones here, not all; method: immunoSEQ multiplex PCR. The table shows approximately 170,000 clones, with about 94% occurring only once. Sequencing used blood. The receptor's source is a woman in her twenties or thirties in good health.

This CDR3 reads CASSFDSRPSYNEQFF. The CDR3 coding sequence is TGTGCCAGCAGCTTCGACTCACGGCCCTCCTACAATGAGCAGTTCTTC. The chain is built from TRBV5-4 and TRBJ2-1, with D unclear. The germline gives CDR1 SGHNT, CDR2 YYREEE (reference sequence). The germline V and J ends were trimmed by 2 bases and 0 bases, with 12 bases remaining between them. The CDR3 length is 16 residues. The full variable domain, rest sourced from reference TRBV5-4 and TRBJ2-1, is ETGVTQSPTHLIKTRGQQVTLRCSSQSGHNTVSWYQQALGQGPQFIFQYYREEENGRGNFPPRFSGLQFPNYSSELNVNALELDDSALYLCASSFDSRPSYNEQFFGPGTRLTVL.